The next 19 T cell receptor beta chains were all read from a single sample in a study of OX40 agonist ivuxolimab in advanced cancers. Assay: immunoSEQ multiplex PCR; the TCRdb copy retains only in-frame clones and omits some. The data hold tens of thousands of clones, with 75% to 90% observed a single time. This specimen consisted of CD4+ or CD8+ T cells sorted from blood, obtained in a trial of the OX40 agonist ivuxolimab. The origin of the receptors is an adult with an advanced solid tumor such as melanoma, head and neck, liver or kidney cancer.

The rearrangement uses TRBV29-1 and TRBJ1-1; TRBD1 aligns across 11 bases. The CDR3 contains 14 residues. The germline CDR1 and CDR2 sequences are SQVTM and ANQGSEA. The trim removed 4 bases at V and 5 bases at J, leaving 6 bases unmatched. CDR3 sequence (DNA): TGCAGCGTTGGGACAGGGGGCGAAAAGACTGAAGCTTTCTTT. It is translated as CSVGTGGEKTEAFF.

The CDR3 region has the DNA TGCGCCAGCAGCCGTAGCTGGAGGGCAGGGGCAGATACGCAGTATTTT. Translation: CASSRSWRAGADTQYF. The chain combines TRBV4-3 with TRBJ2-3; D assignment may be TRBD1 or TRBD2 (6 bases each). The CDR3 totals 16 residues. CDR1 LGHNA and CDR2 YSLEER come from the germline V gene. The V and J ends lost 4 bases and 4 bases respectively, with 18 bases between them.

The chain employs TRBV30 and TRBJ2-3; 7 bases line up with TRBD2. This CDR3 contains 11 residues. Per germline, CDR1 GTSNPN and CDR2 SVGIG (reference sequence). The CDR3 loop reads CGAGLTDTQYF. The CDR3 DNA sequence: TGTGGGGCGGGACTAACAGATACGCAGTATTTT.

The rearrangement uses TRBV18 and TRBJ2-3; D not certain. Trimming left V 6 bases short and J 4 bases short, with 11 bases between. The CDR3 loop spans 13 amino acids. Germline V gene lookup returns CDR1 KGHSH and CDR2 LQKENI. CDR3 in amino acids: CASSIVSADTQYF. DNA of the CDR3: TGTGCCAGCTCGATTGTCTCTGCAGATACGCAGTATTTT.

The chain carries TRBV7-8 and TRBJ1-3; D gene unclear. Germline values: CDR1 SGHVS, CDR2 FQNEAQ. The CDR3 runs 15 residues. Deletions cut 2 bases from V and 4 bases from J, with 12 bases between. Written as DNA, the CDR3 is TGTGCCAGCAGCTTATTGACCGCGGACGGAAACACCATATATTTT. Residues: CASSLLTADGNTIYF. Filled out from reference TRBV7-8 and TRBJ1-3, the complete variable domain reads GAGVSQSPRYKVAKRGQDVALRCDPISGHVSLFWYQQALGQGPEFLTYFQNEAQLDKSGLPSDRFFAERPEGSVSTLKIQRTQQEDSAVYLCASSLLTADGNTIYFGEGSWLTVV.

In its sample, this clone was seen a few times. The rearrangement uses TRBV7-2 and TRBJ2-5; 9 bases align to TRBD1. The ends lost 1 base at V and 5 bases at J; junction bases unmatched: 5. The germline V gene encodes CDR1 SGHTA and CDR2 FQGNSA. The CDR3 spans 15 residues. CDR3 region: CASSLGGQGMETQYF. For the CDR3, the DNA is TGTGCCAGCAGCTTAGGGGGACAGGGTATGGAGACCCAGTACTTC.

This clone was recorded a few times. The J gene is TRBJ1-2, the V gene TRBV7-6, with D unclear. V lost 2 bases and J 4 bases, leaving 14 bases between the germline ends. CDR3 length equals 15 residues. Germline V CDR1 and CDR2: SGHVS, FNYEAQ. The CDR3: CASSLSQSGSYGYTF. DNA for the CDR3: TGTGCCAGCAGCTTATCCCAGTCTGGAAGCTATGGCTACACCTTC.

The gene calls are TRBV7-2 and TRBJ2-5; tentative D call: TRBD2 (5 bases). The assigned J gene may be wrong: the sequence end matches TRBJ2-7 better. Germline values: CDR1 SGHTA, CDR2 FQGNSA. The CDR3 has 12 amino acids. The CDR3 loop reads CAKSWSEDEQYF. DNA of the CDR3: TGTGCCAAAAGTTGGTCGGAGGACGAGCAGTACTTC.

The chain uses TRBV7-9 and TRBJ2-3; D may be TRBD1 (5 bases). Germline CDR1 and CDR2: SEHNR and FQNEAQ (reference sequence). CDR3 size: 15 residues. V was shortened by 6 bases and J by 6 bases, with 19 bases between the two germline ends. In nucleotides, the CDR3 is TGTGCCAGCAGTTCCCTTTGGGGCCAATATGATACGCAGTATTTT. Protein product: CASSSLWGQYDTQYF.

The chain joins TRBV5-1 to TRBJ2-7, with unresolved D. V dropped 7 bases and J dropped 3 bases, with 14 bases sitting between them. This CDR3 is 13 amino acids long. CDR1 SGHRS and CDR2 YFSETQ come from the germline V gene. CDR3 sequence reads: CASRSSIRYEQYF. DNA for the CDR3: TGCGCCAGCCGCAGTTCCATTCGCTACGAGCAGTACTTC. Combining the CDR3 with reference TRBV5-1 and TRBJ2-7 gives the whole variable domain KAGVTQTPRYLIKTRGQQVTLSCSPISGHRSVSWYQQTPGQGLQFLFEYFSETQRNKGNFPGRFSGRQFSNSRSEMNVSTLELGDSALYLCASRSSIRYEQYFGPGTRLTVT.

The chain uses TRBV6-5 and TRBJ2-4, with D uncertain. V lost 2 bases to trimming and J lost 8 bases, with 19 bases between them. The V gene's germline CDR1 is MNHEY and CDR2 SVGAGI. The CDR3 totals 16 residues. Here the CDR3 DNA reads TGTGCCAGCAGTTACGAATACCGGACGTCTGGCGACATTCAGTACTTC. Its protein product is CASSYEYRTSGDIQYF.

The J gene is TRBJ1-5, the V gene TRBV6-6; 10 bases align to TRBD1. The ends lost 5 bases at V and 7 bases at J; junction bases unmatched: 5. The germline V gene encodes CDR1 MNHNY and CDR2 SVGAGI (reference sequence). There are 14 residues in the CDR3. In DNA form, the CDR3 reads TGTGCCAGCAGTCGACAGGGGGCGGGACAGCCCCAGCATTTT. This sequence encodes CASSRQGAGQPQHF.

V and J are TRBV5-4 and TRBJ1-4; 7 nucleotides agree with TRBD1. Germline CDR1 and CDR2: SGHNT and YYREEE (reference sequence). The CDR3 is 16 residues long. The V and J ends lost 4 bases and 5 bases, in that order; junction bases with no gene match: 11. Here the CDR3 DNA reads TGTGCCAGCAGCATTGATCCAGGGGGAGGGAATGAAAAACTGTTTTTT. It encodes CASSIDPGGGNEKLFF.

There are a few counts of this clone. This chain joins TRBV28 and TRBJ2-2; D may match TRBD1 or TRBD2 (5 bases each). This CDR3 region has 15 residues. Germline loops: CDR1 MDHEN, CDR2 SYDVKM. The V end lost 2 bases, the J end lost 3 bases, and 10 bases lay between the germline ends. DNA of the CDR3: TGTGCCAGCAGTTTAGCAGGGACCCACACCGGGGAGCTGTTTTTT. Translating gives CASSLAGTHTGELFF.

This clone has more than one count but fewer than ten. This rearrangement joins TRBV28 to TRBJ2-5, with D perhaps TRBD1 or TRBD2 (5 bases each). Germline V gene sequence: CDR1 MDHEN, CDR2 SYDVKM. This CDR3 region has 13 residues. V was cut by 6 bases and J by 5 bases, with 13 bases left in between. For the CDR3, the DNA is TGTGCCAGCAGAGGGACGGCCAAGGAGACCCAGTACTTC. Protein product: CASRGTAKETQYF. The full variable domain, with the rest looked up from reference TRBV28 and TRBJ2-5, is DVKVTQSSRYLVKRTGEKVFLECVQDMDHENMFWYRQDPGLGLRLIYFSYDVKMKEKGDIPEGYSVSREKKERFSLILESASTNQTSMYLCASRGTAKETQYFGPGTRLLVL.

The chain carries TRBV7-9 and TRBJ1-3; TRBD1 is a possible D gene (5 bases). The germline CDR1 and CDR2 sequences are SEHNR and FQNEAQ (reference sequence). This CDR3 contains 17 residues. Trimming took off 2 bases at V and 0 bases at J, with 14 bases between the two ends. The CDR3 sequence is CASSLLGRISSGNTIYF. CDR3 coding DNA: TGTGCCAGCAGCTTACTGGGACGGATAAGCTCTGGAAACACCATATATTTT.

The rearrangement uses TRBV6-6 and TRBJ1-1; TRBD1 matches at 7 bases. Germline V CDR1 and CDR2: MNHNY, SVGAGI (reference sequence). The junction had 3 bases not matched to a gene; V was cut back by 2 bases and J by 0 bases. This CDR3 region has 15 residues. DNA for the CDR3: TGTGCCAGCAGTTACCGGGGACAGTTGAACACTGAAGCTTTCTTT. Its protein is CASSYRGQLNTEAFF.

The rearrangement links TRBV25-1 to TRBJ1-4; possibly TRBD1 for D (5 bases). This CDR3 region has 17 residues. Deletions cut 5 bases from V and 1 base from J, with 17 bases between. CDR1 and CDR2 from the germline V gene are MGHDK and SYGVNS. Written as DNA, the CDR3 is TGTGCCAGCAGTCCCGCCGGGCAGGGTGGAACTAATGAAAAACTGTTTTTT. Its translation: CASSPAGQGGTNEKLFF.

For the CDR3, the DNA is TGTGCCATTCAGACAGCTCTTGGCGGCTACACCTTC. Translated: CAIQTALGGYTF. The chain uses TRBV6-5 and TRBJ1-2, with a weak D call TRBD1 (5 bases). V was trimmed by 10 bases and J by 8 bases, leaving 17 bases between them. The CDR3 length is 12 residues. The germline V gene has CDR1 MNHEY and CDR2 SVGAGI.